This T cell receptor (beta chain) was found in a study of blood T cell repertoires in COVID-19. V gave up 4 bases and J gave up 4 bases; unmatched junction bases: 9. CDR1 and CDR2 from the germline V gene are SQVTM and ANQGSEA. CDR3 length: 15 amino acids. Profiled with immunoSEQ multiplex PCR; TCRdb holds only in-frame clones, not every one. The sample gives under 300,000 clones, 87% of which show up once; about 6% is in the top ten. The specimen sequenced was PBMCs or T cells enriched from blood (not recorded which). The clonotype was recovered from a woman under 40 with acute COVID-19. This rearrangement joins TRBV29-1 to TRBJ2-1; 8 bases map to TRBD2. CDR3 loop: CSVAPGAGAYNEQFF. CDR3 nucleotide sequence: TGCAGCGTTGCACCCGGAGCGGGGGCTTACAATGAGCAGTTCTTC.